This TCR beta chain was documented in a study of blood T cell repertoires in COVID-19 (dated by TCRdb to 2019 to 2021). For the study in its entirety: Samples covering the acute and convalescent phases of COVID-19 were provided by collaborators in the United States, Italy and Spain. The material from the prospective study consisted of cDNA or gDNA derived from T cells, B-cell-depleted T cells, or PBMCs. Deeply sampled blood TCRbeta repertoires from subjects exposed to, actively infected with, or recovered from COVID-19 were included in the dataset. The repertoires were made available in a free public database intended to serve as a resource for research on the immune response to SARS-CoV-2. Samples were obtained from the ongoing ImmuneRACE study (first 160 participants) and from about 1,300 subjects provided by 6 global collaborators. Nearly every sample came with metadata listing a de-identified subject ID, COVID-19 status, age in years and sex. Where available, HLA class I and class II types were obtained from metadata supplied by the sample provider rather than from assay-based typing.

In the prospective study, participants were about 18 to 100 years old, resided in 24 geographic areas of the United States, and were enrolled through a virtual design. To assign participants to cohorts, the prospective study relied on clinical history that participants themselves reported in a screening survey and a study questionnaire. For ImmuneRACE Cohort 3, a participant was defined as recovered based on two consecutive negative NP/OP PCR tests, clearance by a healthcare professional, or resolution of symptoms. Each participant in the prospective study had whole blood, serum and a nasopharyngeal or oropharyngeal swab collected by mobile phlebotomists. Participants in the prospective study had the option to provide additional blood draws and questionnaires over a 2-month period. Prospective study blood samples were shipped either frozen or at room temperature before DNA extraction. For this clone: This receptor's antigen is unknown. Base qualities are not at hand, and no much larger clone is one base apart.

TCRbeta CDR3 regions were amplified from genomic DNA using the immunoSEQ Assay, a bias-controlled multiplex PCR. Per the authors' processing: The number of nucleated cells in each sample was estimated from the amplification of reference gene primers within the assay. To quantify the absolute abundance of each unique TCRbeta CDR3 rearrangement, sequence reads were collapsed and filtered. For each sample, productive Simpson clonality was calculated as the square root of Simpson's diversity index across productive rearrangements. The source is immuneACCESS, and TCRdb retained only in-frame sequences with V and J called. Part of the clones is not carried over; for the studies checked, unresolved V genes explain less than half of this, and the remainder is unexplained. V and J calls and clone size are copied from that table; D and trimming were computed from the DNA. For this sample there are about 440,000 clones; less than 95% appear just once. Clones ranked in the top ten supply about 0.57% of the sample.

The study at large found these results: The amount of clinical and demographic metadata varied by source and participant and was provided uncurated.

Sequenced: PBMCs or T cells enriched from blood (not recorded which). The sequence came from a young man who had recovered from COVID-19.

CDR3 reads: CAISSGAGELFF. The DNA sequence reads TGTGCCATCAGTTCCGGGGCCGGGGAGCTGTTTTTT. The rearrangement joined TRBV10-3 to TRBJ2-2, with a weak D call of TRBD2 (5 bases match). V and J are truncated by 5 bases and 6 bases respectively, leaving an intervening sequence of 7 bases. The CDR3 holds 12 amino acids from the cysteine to the phenylalanine. Only CDR3 DNA remains: 36 bases, in frame from the first base. Based on the germline V gene, the CDR1 and CDR2 sequences are ENHRY and SYGVKD.